A single sample is the source of the 25 T cell receptor beta chains below, sequenced in a study of shared clonotypes between healthy human individuals. Data came from immunoSEQ multiplex PCR; TCRdb stores just in-frame clones and leaves some out. The sample shows 2 million to 2.5 million clones, about 95% of them seen only once. The naive CD8 fraction comprised CD45RO-negative cells positively selected for CCR7 and excluded terminally differentiated effector memory CD45RA+ cells. Input material: naive CD8+ T cells sorted from blood. These TCRs come from a man aged 18 to 29 in good health.

The rearrangement links TRBV12-5 to TRBJ2-1; 7 positions agree with TRBD2. The CDR3 runs to 12 residues. Germline values: CDR1 LGHNT, CDR2 FRNRAP. The junction had 0 bases not matched to a gene; V was cut back by 6 bases and J by 4 bases. The CDR3 DNA is TGTGCTAGTGGGGGACTATACAATGAGCAGTTCTTC. As protein: CASGGLYNEQFF.

The V and J genes are TRBV6-1 and TRBJ1-5; D is uncertain. V dropped 7 bases and J dropped 0 bases, with 13 bases sitting between them. Germline values: CDR1 MNHNS, CDR2 SASEGT. The length of the CDR3 is 15 residues. DNA for the CDR3: TGTGCCAGCAAGGACCGGGAATATAGCAATCAGCCCCAGCATTTT. This encodes CASKDREYSNQPQHF.

This chain links TRBV4-1 with TRBJ1-1; D gene uncertain. This CDR3 spans 16 amino acids. Germline CDR1 reads MGHRA; CDR2 reads YSYEKL. Trimming stripped 3 bases from V and 1 base from J, with 15 bases between. The CDR3 reads CASSQGPWTENTEAFF. In nucleotides, the CDR3 is TGCGCCAGCAGCCAGGGCCCCTGGACTGAGAACACTGAAGCTTTCTTT.

This chain's CDR3 is CASSQDDENYGYTF. The CDR3 DNA reads as TGCGCCAGCAGCCAAGACGACGAAAACTATGGCTACACCTTC. The gene calls are TRBV4-1 and TRBJ1-2; D remains unclear. The CDR3 is 14 amino acids. Germline V lookup: CDR1 MGHRA, CDR2 YSYEKL. Trimming cost V 0 bases and J 2 bases, with 7 bases left between them.

The chain couples TRBV6-5 to TRBJ2-2; 9 bases are shared with TRBD1. V trimming: 2 bases; J trimming: 5 bases; junction bases outside the gene matches: 6. CDR1 is MNHEY, CDR2 SVGAGI, per germline. CDR3 length: 16 residues. Here the CDR3 DNA reads TGTGCCAGCAGTTACGGGACAGGGAGAAGAACCGGGGAGCTGTTTTTT. It encodes CASSYGTGRRTGELFF.

The chain combines TRBV6-7 with TRBJ2-7, with a tentative D call TRBD2 (6 bases). TRBV6-7 carries the ORF label, with uncertain function. CDR3 length equals 19 residues. Deletions cut 4 bases from V and 3 bases from J, with 28 bases between. The CDR3 DNA is TGTGCCAGCAGTTCCCCAACAACACCACGGGAGACTGCCATCTACGAGCAGTACTTC. Protein product: CASSSPTTPRETAIYEQYF.

In the case of this clone: The same CDR3 is also encoded by other DNA sequences in this sample. The V call is TRBV11-2, the J call TRBJ2-1; D gene ambiguous. Germline values: CDR1 SGHAT, CDR2 FQNNGV. Trimming pared 0 bases from V and 12 bases from J, leaving 6 bases between. The CDR3 is 11 residues long. CDR3 bases: TGTGCCAGCAGCTTAGACCGTGGGCAGTTCTTC. Protein product: CASSLDRGQFF.

The V and J genes are TRBV27 and TRBJ2-3; 9 bases fit TRBD2. Germline CDR1 MNHEY, CDR2 SMNVEV (reference sequence). V dropped 6 bases and J dropped 8; count of bases not matched to a gene: 9. The CDR3 loop spans 14 amino acids. The CDR3 DNA reads TGTGCCAGCAGCCCGGGACTAGCTATGGGTACGCAGTATTTT. Its translation: CASSPGLAMGTQYF.

The V gene is TRBV28, the J gene TRBJ1-5, with 8 bases matching TRBD1. This CDR3 spans 15 amino acids. CDR1 is MDHEN and CDR2 is SYDVKM in the germline V gene. V lost 5 bases and J lost 7; bases outside the gene matches: 10. The CDR3 protein is CASSTTGVSHQPQHF. In DNA, the CDR3 is TGTGCCAGCAGTACGACAGGGGTATCTCACCAGCCCCAGCATTTT.

The chain recombines TRBV9 with TRBJ2-1; D unresolved. This CDR3 is built from 13 residues. Germline values: CDR1 SGDLS, CDR2 YYNGEE. Between the trimmed V and J ends, which lost 0 bases and 10 bases, there was a span of 11 bases. The CDR3 DNA reads as TGTGCCAGCAGCGTAGACGTCACCGAGGAGCAGTTCTTC. Translation gives CASSVDVTEEQFF.

The chain is built from TRBV19 and TRBJ2-1; D tentatively fits TRBD1 or TRBD2 (5 bases each). Germline CDR1 LNHDA, CDR2 SQIVND (reference sequence). CDR3 length: 11 residues. Deletions cut 6 bases from V and 9 bases from J, with 9 bases between. CDR3 bases: TGTGCCAGTAGACGAGGGGTTGAGCAGTTCTTC. Protein product: CASRRGVEQFF. Together with reference TRBV19 and TRBJ2-1, the CDR3 gives the full variable domain: DGGITQSPKYLFRKEGQNVTLSCEQNLNHDAMYWYRQDPGQGLRLIYYSQIVNDFQKGDIAEGYSVSREKKESFPLTVTSAQKNPTAFYLCASRRGVEQFFGPGTRLTVL.

The chain uses TRBV27 and TRBJ2-7; 7 nucleotides match TRBD1. The CDR3 runs to 14 residues. CDR1 MNHEY and CDR2 SMNVEV come from the germline V gene (reference sequence). Unmatched junction bases numbered 9, after V lost 5 bases and J lost 5 bases. The CDR3 here is CASSTWDRRNEQYF. CDR3 bases: TGTGCCAGCAGTACCTGGGACAGAAGGAACGAGCAGTACTTC.

The rearrangement uses TRBV9 and TRBJ1-5; perhaps TRBD1 as D (5 bases). The ends were cut back, 3 bases at V and 3 bases at J, with 10 bases in the middle. Germline assignment: CDR1 SGDLS and CDR2 YYNGEE. The CDR3 consists of 14 residues. DNA for the CDR3: TGTGCCAGCAGCGAGGGGACGGTCAATCAGCCCCAGCATTTT. This codes for CASSEGTVNQPQHF. Full variable domain (remainder filled in from reference TRBV9 and TRBJ1-5): DSGVTQTPKHLITATGQRVTLRCSPRSGDLSVYWYQQSLDQGLQFLIQYYNGEERAKGNILERFSAQQFPDLHSELNLSSLELGDSALYFCASSEGTVNQPQHFGDGTRLSIL.

V and J are TRBV27 and TRBJ2-7; D ambiguous. Germline loops: CDR1 MNHEY, CDR2 SMNVEV (reference sequence). CDR3 length: 14 amino acids. The V and J ends lost 1 base and 5 bases respectively, with 12 bases between them. The CDR3 DNA reads as TGTGCCAGCAGTTTATTACATATGTCGAACGAGCAGTACTTC. It yields the protein CASSLLHMSNEQYF.

The chain combines TRBV5-1 with TRBJ2-1; 11 bases line up with TRBD2. This CDR3 contains 15 residues. Germline trimming cut 5 bases from V and 4 bases from J; bases unmatched to any gene: 5. The germline CDR1 and CDR2 sequences are SGHRS and YFSETQ. The CDR3 sequence is CASSFRLAGYNEQFF. For the CDR3, the DNA is TGCGCCAGCAGTTTTCGACTAGCGGGGTACAATGAGCAGTTCTTC.

A word on this clone: The same CDR3 also results from other DNA sequences found in this sample. The chain carries TRBV7-9 and TRBJ2-1, with a possible D match to TRBD2 (6 bases). Trimming removed 5 bases from V and 7 bases from J, with 9 bases in between. This CDR3 region has 12 residues. Germline loops: CDR1 SEHNR, CDR2 FQNEAQ (reference sequence). The CDR3 DNA sequence: TGTGCCAGCAGCGAAGGAGGGAATGAGCAGTTCTTC. This encodes CASSEGGNEQFF.

The rearrangement joins TRBV5-1 to TRBJ1-2; a possible D gene is TRBD1 (6 bases). The V end was cut by 4 bases, the J end by 4 bases, with 11 bases between. CDR1 and CDR2 (germline): SGHRS, YFSETQ. The CDR3 runs to 13 residues. Written as DNA, the CDR3 is TGCGCCAGCAGCGAGGGGGGGTCCTATGGCTACACCTTC. It is translated as CASSEGGSYGYTF.

Concerning this clone itself: Other nucleotide sequences in the sample specify the same CDR3. The chain links TRBV6-5 to TRBJ1-1; 7 positions agree with TRBD1. V lost 2 bases, J lost 2 bases, and 2 bases stayed unmatched. Germline assignment: CDR1 MNHEY and CDR2 SVGAGI. CDR3 size: 14 residues. Written as DNA, the CDR3 is TGTGCCAGCAGTTACGCAGGGGGAAACACTGAAGCTTTCTTT. As protein: CASSYAGGNTEAFF.

The chain combines TRBV30 with TRBJ2-3; 11 nucleotides agree with TRBD2. V shed 2 bases, J shed 2 bases, and the junction held 12 bases outside the gene matches. In germline, CDR1 is GTSNPN, CDR2 SVGIG (reference sequence). The CDR3 is 18 amino acids. CDR3 DNA sequence: TGTGCCTGGAGTCCTACTAGCGGGAGCGCAATAGCCACAGATACGCAGTATTTT. Residues: CAWSPTSGSAIATDTQYF.

This clone was detected a few times. This chain links TRBV4-1 with TRBJ2-1; 8 bases fit TRBD2. This CDR3 spans 16 amino acids. Per germline, CDR1 MGHRA and CDR2 YSYEKL. V was clipped by 5 bases and J by 5 bases; unmatched bases: 11. In nucleotides, the CDR3 is TGCGCCAGCAGCTCAACCACGGGACTAGTAAACAATGAGCAGTTCTTC. Encoded protein: CASSSTTGLVNNEQFF.

V gene TRBV2 combines with J gene TRBJ1-3, with a weak D call TRBD1 (5 bases). Germline CDR1 reads SNHLY; CDR2 reads FYNNEI. V shed 3 bases and J shed 4 bases, with 19 bases lying between them. The CDR3 length is 17 residues. In DNA form, the CDR3 reads TGTGCCAGCAGTGAGGCCTCTGTATGGGGCGAAGGAAACACCATATATTTT. This translates into CASSEASVWGEGNTIYF.

V and J are TRBV6-5 and TRBJ2-2; D possibly uses TRBD1 or TRBD2 (5 bases each). The V and J ends lost 0 bases and 8 bases respectively, with 10 bases between them. The CDR3 length is 14 residues. Germline loops: CDR1 MNHEY, CDR2 SVGAGI. The CDR3 DNA reads TGTGCCAGCAGTTACTCGGGGGAAGGGGGGGAGCTGTTTTTT. It is translated as CASSYSGEGGELFF.

V and J are TRBV29-1 and TRBJ2-7; D gene uncertain. The ends were cut back, 4 bases at V and 0 bases at J, with 10 bases in the middle. CDR1 is SQVTM, CDR2 ANQGSEA, per germline. CDR3 size: 13 residues. For the CDR3, the DNA is TGCAGCGTTGGAGCTCCATTCTCCTACGAGCAGTACTTC. This encodes CSVGAPFSYEQYF.

The rearrangement joins TRBV4-3 to TRBJ2-3; 7 bases agree with TRBD2. The trim removed 1 base at V and 3 bases at J, leaving 7 bases unmatched. The CDR3 covers 16 residues. The germline V gene encodes CDR1 LGHNA and CDR2 YSLEER. The CDR3 loop is CASSQVGVAGTDTQYF. Written as DNA, the CDR3 is TGCGCCAGCAGCCAAGTTGGTGTAGCGGGTACAGATACGCAGTATTTT.

V and J are TRBV19 and TRBJ1-5; D gene unclear. CDR1 LNHDA and CDR2 SQIVND come from the germline V gene (reference sequence). The length of the CDR3 is 19 residues. Trimming removed 3 bases at V and 2 bases at J, with 23 bases between. Here the CDR3 reads CASSILVGSGIDGNQPQHF. The CDR3 bases are TGTGCCAGTAGTATTCTCGTAGGATCGGGGATTGATGGCAATCAGCCCCAGCATTTT.